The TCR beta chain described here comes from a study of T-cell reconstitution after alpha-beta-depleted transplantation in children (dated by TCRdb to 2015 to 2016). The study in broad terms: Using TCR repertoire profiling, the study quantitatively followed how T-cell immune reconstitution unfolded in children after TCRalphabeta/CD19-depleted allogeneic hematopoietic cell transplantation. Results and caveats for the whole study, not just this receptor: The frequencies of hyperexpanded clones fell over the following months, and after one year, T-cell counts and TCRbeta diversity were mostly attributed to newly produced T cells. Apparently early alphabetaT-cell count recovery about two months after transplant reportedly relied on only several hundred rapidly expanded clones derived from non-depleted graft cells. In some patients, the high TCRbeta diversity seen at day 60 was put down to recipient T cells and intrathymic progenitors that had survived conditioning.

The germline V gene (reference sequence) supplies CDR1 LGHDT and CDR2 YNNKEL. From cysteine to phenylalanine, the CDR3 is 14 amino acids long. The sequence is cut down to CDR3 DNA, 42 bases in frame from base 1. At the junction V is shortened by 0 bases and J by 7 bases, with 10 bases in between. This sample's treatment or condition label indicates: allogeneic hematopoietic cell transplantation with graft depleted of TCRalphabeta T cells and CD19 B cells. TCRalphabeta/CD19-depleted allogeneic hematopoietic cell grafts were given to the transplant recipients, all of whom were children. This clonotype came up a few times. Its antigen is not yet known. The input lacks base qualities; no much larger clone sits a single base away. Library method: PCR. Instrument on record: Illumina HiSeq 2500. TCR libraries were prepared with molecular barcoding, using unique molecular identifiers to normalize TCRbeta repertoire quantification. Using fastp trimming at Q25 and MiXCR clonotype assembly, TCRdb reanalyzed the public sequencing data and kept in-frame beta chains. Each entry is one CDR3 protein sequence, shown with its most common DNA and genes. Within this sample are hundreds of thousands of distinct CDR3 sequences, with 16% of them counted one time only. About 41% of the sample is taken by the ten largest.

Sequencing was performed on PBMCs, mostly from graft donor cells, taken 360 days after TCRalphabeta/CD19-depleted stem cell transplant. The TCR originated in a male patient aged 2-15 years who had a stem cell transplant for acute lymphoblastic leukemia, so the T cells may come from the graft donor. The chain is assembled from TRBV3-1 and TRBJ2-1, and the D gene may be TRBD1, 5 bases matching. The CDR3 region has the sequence CASSQEGEANEQFF. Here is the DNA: TGTGCCAGCAGCCAAGAAGGGGAAGCGAATGAGCAGTTCTTC.